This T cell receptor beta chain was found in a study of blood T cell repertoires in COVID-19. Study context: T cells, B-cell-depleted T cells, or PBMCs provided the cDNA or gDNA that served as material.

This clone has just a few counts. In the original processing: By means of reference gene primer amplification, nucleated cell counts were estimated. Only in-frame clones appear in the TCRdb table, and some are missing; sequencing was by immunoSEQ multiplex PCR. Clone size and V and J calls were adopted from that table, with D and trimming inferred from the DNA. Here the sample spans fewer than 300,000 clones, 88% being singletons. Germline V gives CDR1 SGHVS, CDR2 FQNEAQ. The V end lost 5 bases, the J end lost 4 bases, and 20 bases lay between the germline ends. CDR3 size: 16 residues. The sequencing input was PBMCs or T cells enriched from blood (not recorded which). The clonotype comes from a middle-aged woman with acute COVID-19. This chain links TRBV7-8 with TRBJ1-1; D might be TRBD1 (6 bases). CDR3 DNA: TGTGCCAGCAGCCAGACTCGGGGGGGCACGGGCACTGAAGCTTTCTTT. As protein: CASSQTRGGTGTEAFF.